Listed below are T cell receptor beta chains from one sample, sequenced in a study of blood T cell repertoires in COVID-19. Sequenced by immunoSEQ multiplex PCR; TCRdb stores in-frame clones only, minus some. The table records around 160,000 clones, around 84% of them present only once. The specimen sequenced was PBMCs or T cells enriched from blood (not recorded which). These receptors originate from a man aged 35 to 55 who had recovered from COVID-19. CDR3s include the opening cysteine and the closing phenylalanine or tryptophan. The D gene is left open where the match is weak. Clone size is given for some rows only: seen once, a few or many times, or a class if the clone is expanded.

V gene: TRBV5-1; clone size: few; D gene: .; J gene: TRBJ1-1; CDR3 protein: CASSLKGPDAEAFF; CDR3 DNA: TGCGCCAGCAGCTTGAAGGGGCCGGACGCTGAAGCTTTCTTT
V gene: TRBV12-3/TRBV12-4; clone size: few; D gene: .; J gene: TRBJ1-2; CDR3 protein: CASPGWDYGYTF; CDR3 DNA: TGTGCCTCTCCAGGGTGGGACTATGGCTACACCTTC
V gene: TRBV6-4; clone size: .; D gene: TRBD2; J gene: TRBJ2-1; CDR3 protein: CASSVSGGAISHEQFF; CDR3 DNA: TGTGCCAGCAGTGTTAGCGGGGGGGCCATTTCGCATGAGCAGTTCTTC
V gene: TRBV6-1; clone size: once; D gene: .; J gene: TRBJ1-5; CDR3 protein: CASSEAGARNQPQHF; CDR3 DNA: TGTGCCAGCAGTGAAGCTGGGGCCAGGAATCAGCCCCAGCATTTT
V gene: TRBV7-9; clone size: .; D gene: .; J gene: TRBJ1-4; CDR3 protein: CASSPGSGGEKLFF; CDR3 DNA: TGTGCCAGCTCCCCGGGTTCGGGGGGGGAAAAACTGTTTTTT
V gene: TRBV6-5; clone size: .; D gene: TRBD1; J gene: TRBJ2-7; CDR3 protein: CASRTGTGDTYEQYF; CDR3 DNA: TGTGCCAGCAGAACCGGGACAGGGGACACCTACGAGCAGTACTTC
V gene: TRBV7-8; clone size: .; D gene: TRBD1; J gene: TRBJ1-1; CDR3 protein: CASSLRGGSGRMNTEAFF; CDR3 DNA: TGTGCCAGCAGCTTAAGAGGGGGCTCTGGCCGAATGAACACTGAAGCTTTCTTT
V gene: TRBV2; clone size: .; D gene: TRBD1; J gene: TRBJ1-1; CDR3 protein: CASIDRGATEAFF; CDR3 DNA: TGTGCCAGCATAGACAGGGGCGCCACTGAAGCTTTCTTT
V gene: TRBV11-3; clone size: .; D gene: TRBD1; J gene: TRBJ2-7; CDR3 protein: CASSLGGQSSYEQYF; CDR3 DNA: TGTGCCAGCAGCTTAGGGGGACAGAGCTCCTACGAGCAGTACTTC
V gene: TRBV4-2; clone size: .; D gene: .; J gene: TRBJ1-6; CDR3 protein: CASSQDPAGFGSPLHF; CDR3 DNA: TGTGCCAGCAGCCAAGATCCTGCAGGGTTCGGTTCACCCCTCCACTTT
V gene: TRBV10-2; clone size: .; D gene: .; J gene: TRBJ2-4; CDR3 protein: CASRMAGLGVEAKNIQYF; CDR3 DNA: TGCGCCAGCAGGATGGCGGGTCTGGGCGTGGAGGCCAAAAACATTCAGTACTTC
V gene: TRBV2; clone size: .; D gene: TRBD1; J gene: TRBJ2-5; CDR3 protein: CASSVQGVMQETQYF; CDR3 DNA: TGTGCCAGCTCCGTGCAGGGGGTGATGCAAGAGACCCAGTACTTC
V gene: TRBV6-4; clone size: .; D gene: TRBD2; J gene: TRBJ2-3; CDR3 protein: CASSPLAGGWTDTQYF; CDR3 DNA: TGTGCCAGCAGTCCCCTGGCGGGGGGGTGGACAGATACGCAGTATTTT
V gene: TRBV7-3; clone size: .; D gene: TRBD1; J gene: TRBJ2-3; CDR3 protein: CASSLEGQGVKYTQYF; CDR3 DNA: TGTGCCAGCAGCCTAGAAGGACAGGGAGTCAAGTATACGCAGTATTTT
V gene: TRBV5-5; clone size: .; D gene: .; J gene: TRBJ2-7; CDR3 protein: CASGYRERSSYEQYF; CDR3 DNA: TGTGCCAGCGGATACCGGGAAAGGAGCTCCTACGAGCAGTACTTC
V gene: TRBV6-6; clone size: .; D gene: TRBD1; J gene: TRBJ1-1; CDR3 protein: CASSPRTGDSPRFPFTEAFF; CDR3 DNA: TGTGCCAGCAGTCCGCGGACAGGGGATTCCCCAAGGTTTCCCTTCACTGAAGCTTTCTTT
V gene: TRBV5-1; clone size: .; D gene: .; J gene: TRBJ2-1; CDR3 protein: CASSAIAISGTNEQFF; CDR3 DNA: TGCGCCAGCAGCGCTATTGCAATATCTGGTACCAATGAGCAGTTCTTC
V gene: TRBV21-1; clone size: .; D gene: .; J gene: TRBJ1-2; CDR3 protein: CASSYRGSYGYTF; CDR3 DNA: TGTGCCAGCAGCTATCGGGGGAGCTATGGCTACACCTTC
V gene: TRBV30; clone size: .; D gene: .; J gene: TRBJ1-2; CDR3 protein: CAWSDYYGYTF; CDR3 DNA: TGTGCCTGGAGTGACTACTATGGCTACACCTTC
V gene: TRBV6-5; clone size: .; D gene: .; J gene: TRBJ1-1; CDR3 protein: CASSHRAGDAEAFF; CDR3 DNA: TGTGCCAGCAGTCACCGTGCGGGTGACGCTGAAGCTTTCTTT
V gene: TRBV4-1; clone size: .; D gene: TRBD1; J gene: TRBJ2-5; CDR3 protein: CASSQGLVTGGGETQYF; CDR3 DNA: TGCGCCAGCAGCCAAGGTTTAGTGACAGGGGGCGGAGAGACCCAGTACTTC
V gene: TRBV9; clone size: .; D gene: .; J gene: TRBJ2-2; CDR3 protein: CASSVDEGTITGELFF; CDR3 DNA: TGTGCCAGCAGCGTAGACGAGGGCACAATCACCGGGGAGCTGTTTTTT
V gene: TRBV7-8; clone size: .; D gene: TRBD1; J gene: TRBJ1-4; CDR3 protein: CASSGRDRATNEKLFF; CDR3 DNA: TGTGCCAGCAGCGGCCGGGACAGGGCAACTAATGAAAAACTGTTTTTT
V gene: TRBV19; clone size: .; D gene: .; J gene: TRBJ2-6; CDR3 protein: CASSPSHGGANVLTF; CDR3 DNA: TGTGCCAGTAGTCCCTCCCACGGTGGGGCCAACGTCCTGACTTTC
V gene: TRBV5-6; clone size: .; D gene: TRBD1; J gene: TRBJ2-5; CDR3 protein: CASRVGQAAETQYF; CDR3 DNA: TGTGCCAGCAGGGTCGGACAGGCGGCAGAGACCCAGTACTTC
V gene: TRBV30; clone size: few; D gene: .; J gene: TRBJ1-2; CDR3 protein: CAWSVQGYGYTF; CDR3 DNA: TGTGCCTGGAGTGTCCAGGGCTATGGCTACACCTTC
V gene: TRBV19; clone size: .; D gene: .; J gene: TRBJ1-3; CDR3 protein: CASSWASSGNTIYF; CDR3 DNA: TGTGCCAGTAGTTGGGCAAGCTCTGGAAACACCATATATTTT
V gene: TRBV2; clone size: .; D gene: TRBD1; J gene: TRBJ1-4; CDR3 protein: CATDPGQGGEKLFF; CDR3 DNA: TGTGCCACCGACCCGGGACAGGGAGGTGAAAAACTGTTTTTT
V gene: TRBV7-8; clone size: .; D gene: TRBD1; J gene: TRBJ1-2; CDR3 protein: CASSQNRGNYGYTF; CDR3 DNA: TGTGCCAGCAGCCAAAACAGGGGTAACTATGGCTACACCTTC
V gene: TRBV13; clone size: .; D gene: TRBD2; J gene: TRBJ2-1; CDR3 protein: CASSLEGLARYNEQFF; CDR3 DNA: TGTGCCAGCAGCTTAGAAGGACTAGCTCGCTACAATGAGCAGTTCTTC
V gene: TRBV7-2; clone size: .; D gene: .; J gene: TRBJ1-1; CDR3 protein: CASSSGLTKGTEAFF; CDR3 DNA: TGTGCCAGCAGCTCGGGACTCACAAAGGGAACTGAAGCTTTCTTT
V gene: TRBV9; clone size: once; D gene: .; J gene: TRBJ1-4; CDR3 protein: CASSVASRAEEKLFF; CDR3 DNA: TGTGCCAGCAGCGTAGCCTCCAGGGCCGAGGAAAAACTGTTTTTT
V gene: TRBV6-5; clone size: .; D gene: .; J gene: TRBJ1-1; CDR3 protein: CASSYQPDSQAEAFF; CDR3 DNA: TGTGCCAGCAGTTACCAGCCCGACAGCCAAGCTGAAGCTTTCTTT
V gene: TRBV6-5; clone size: .; D gene: .; J gene: TRBJ1-1; CDR3 protein: CASRRLQNTEAFF; CDR3 DNA: TGTGCCAGCAGACGACTCCAGAACACTGAAGCTTTCTTT
V gene: TRBV5-1; clone size: .; D gene: .; J gene: TRBJ1-2; CDR3 protein: CASGLKDRRYGYTF; CDR3 DNA: TGCGCCAGCGGATTGAAAGACAGGCGATATGGCTACACCTTC
V gene: TRBV11-3; clone size: .; D gene: .; J gene: TRBJ1-1; CDR3 protein: CASSWAGNTEAFF; CDR3 DNA: TGTGCCAGCAGCTGGGCGGGGAACACTGAAGCTTTCTTT
V gene: TRBV6-5; clone size: .; D gene: .; J gene: TRBJ2-3; CDR3 protein: CATLTGTDTQYF; CDR3 DNA: TGTGCCACCCTGACCGGGACAGATACGCAGTATTTT
V gene: TRBV10-1; clone size: .; D gene: .; J gene: TRBJ2-1; CDR3 protein: CASSWTADEQFF; CDR3 DNA: TGCGCCAGCAGCTGGACTGCGGATGAGCAGTTCTTC
V gene: TRBV5-5; clone size: few; D gene: .; J gene: TRBJ2-1; CDR3 protein: CASSRLGGGNEQFF; CDR3 DNA: TGTGCCAGCAGCAGACTAGGGGGGGGCAATGAGCAGTTCTTC
V gene: TRBV18; clone size: .; D gene: .; J gene: TRBJ1-2; CDR3 protein: CASSPAEGLPGGYTF; CDR3 DNA: TGTGCCAGCTCACCTGCGGAGGGACTCCCGGGTGGCTACACCTTC
V gene: TRBV28; clone size: few; D gene: .; J gene: TRBJ1-2; CDR3 protein: CAEEGSGYGYTF; CDR3 DNA: TGTGCCGAGGAGGGATCGGGCTATGGCTACACCTTC
V gene: TRBV5-4; clone size: .; D gene: TRBD1; J gene: TRBJ1-2; CDR3 protein: CASSWGKEDRGLIYGYTF; CDR3 DNA: TGTGCCAGCAGCTGGGGGAAAGAGGACAGGGGCTTAATCTATGGCTACACCTTC
V gene: TRBV29-1; clone size: .; D gene: .; J gene: TRBJ1-2; CDR3 protein: CSVVEEAIVYGYTF; CDR3 DNA: TGCAGCGTTGTCGAGGAGGCTATTGTCTATGGCTACACCTTC
V gene: TRBV5-1; clone size: .; D gene: TRBD2; J gene: TRBJ2-3; CDR3 protein: CASSLGERTSSDTQYF; CDR3 DNA: TGCGCCAGCAGCTTGGGGGAGAGGACTAGCTCGGATACGCAGTATTTT
V gene: TRBV19; clone size: .; D gene: TRBD1; J gene: TRBJ1-4; CDR3 protein: CASRGLGTGVNEKLFF; CDR3 DNA: TGTGCCAGTAGGGGCCTAGGGACAGGGGTTAATGAAAAACTGTTTTTT
V gene: TRBV10-1; clone size: .; D gene: .; J gene: TRBJ1-1; CDR3 protein: CASSESTWAGYTEAFF; CDR3 DNA: TGCGCCAGCAGTGAGTCGACATGGGCAGGGTACACTGAAGCTTTCTTT
V gene: TRBV4-1; clone size: .; D gene: .; J gene: TRBJ1-3; CDR3 protein: CASSHAPWGDIYF; CDR3 DNA: TGCGCCAGCAGCCATGCTCCGTGGGGGGACATATATTTT
V gene: TRBV7-9; clone size: once; D gene: .; J gene: TRBJ2-1; CDR3 protein: CASSTWTSLNEQFF; CDR3 DNA: TGTGCCAGCAGCACCTGGACATCGCTCAATGAGCAGTTCTTC
V gene: TRBV6-5; clone size: .; D gene: .; J gene: TRBJ1-5; CDR3 protein: CASRPSRSYGPQHF; CDR3 DNA: TGTGCCAGCAGACCTTCGAGAAGCTATGGGCCCCAGCATTTT
V gene: TRBV11-3; clone size: .; D gene: TRBD1; J gene: TRBJ2-1; CDR3 protein: CASSLGTGGRNEQFF; CDR3 DNA: TGTGCCAGCAGCTTAGGGACAGGGGGCCGGAATGAGCAGTTCTTC
V gene: TRBV6-4; clone size: .; D gene: TRBD2; J gene: TRBJ2-5; CDR3 protein: CASTGLAGGLETQYF; CDR3 DNA: TGTGCCAGCACCGGACTAGCGGGCGGTTTAGAGACCCAGTACTTC
V gene: TRBV9; clone size: few; D gene: .; J gene: TRBJ1-2; CDR3 protein: CASSRPGGGYTF; CDR3 DNA: TGTGCCAGCAGCAGACCCGGGGGTGGCTACACCTTC
V gene: TRBV9; clone size: .; D gene: TRBD2; J gene: TRBJ2-2; CDR3 protein: CASSVGTGTSGTGELFF; CDR3 DNA: TGTGCCAGCAGCGTAGGTACCGGGACTAGCGGGACCGGGGAGCTGTTTTTT
V gene: TRBV9; clone size: few; D gene: .; J gene: TRBJ1-6; CDR3 protein: CASSPTDSNGSPLHF; CDR3 DNA: TGTGCCAGCAGCCCTACCGACAGCAATGGTTCACCCCTCCACTTT
V gene: TRBV7-9; clone size: .; D gene: TRBD1; J gene: TRBJ2-3; CDR3 protein: CASSLGTGADTQYF; CDR3 DNA: TGTGCCAGCAGCTTAGGGACAGGGGCAGATACGCAGTATTTT
V gene: TRBV2; clone size: .; D gene: TRBD2; J gene: TRBJ2-3; CDR3 protein: CASRAAGGTDTQYF; CDR3 DNA: TGTGCCAGCCGCGCGGCGGGGGGCACAGATACGCAGTATTTT
V gene: TRBV6-5; clone size: .; D gene: .; J gene: TRBJ1-5; CDR3 protein: CASTTGSVNQPQHF; CDR3 DNA: TGTGCCAGCACTACAGGGTCAGTCAATCAGCCCCAGCATTTT